This T cell receptor (beta chain) was identified during a study of early T cells in non-severe SARS-CoV-2 infection. TCRdb itself ran the 5' RACE reads through MiXCR, one entry per CDR3 protein. The sample has some 35,000 distinct CDR3 sequences, over 4.5% seen once. In germline, CDR1 is MNHEY, CDR2 SVGEGT. The CDR3 sequence is 16 residues long. V lost 3 bases and J lost 2, with 14 bases in between. At least ten counts were recorded for this clonotype. The sample comprised whole blood. The sequence was obtained from an adult who was a healthcare worker with PCR-confirmed SARS-CoV-2 infection or an uninfected control (not recorded which). The rearrangement uses TRBV6-2 or TRBV6-3 and TRBJ2-1; D is perhaps TRBD2 (6 bases). CDR3 sequence reads: CASSYSRERAYNEQFF. CDR3 bases: TGTGCCAGCAGTTATAGCCGGGAGAGGGCCTACAATGAGCAGTTCTTC.